Listed below are T cell receptor beta chains from one sample, sequenced in a study of CD8+ T cells in alopecia areata. Clones were read by immunoSEQ multiplex PCR, and TCRdb kept only the in-frame ones, dropping some. The sample holds about 150,000 clones, 50% to 65% seen once. Sequenced here: CD8+ T cells sorted from blood, sampled at week 4, from a patient treated with tofacitinib. The receptors derive from a human donor with alopecia areata. Both conserved end residues are part of each CDR3. D genes are given only for firm matches. The listing skips clone size in some rows; elsewhere it reads once, few, many or a size class.

clone size,D gene,V gene,J gene,CDR3 protein,CDR3 DNA
.,.,TRBV30,TRBJ2-7,CAWSPLAFYEQYF,TGTGCCTGGAGTCCACTAGCTTTCTACGAGCAGTACTTC
.,TRBD2,TRBV11-2,TRBJ2-2,CASSQLGLAGVNTGELFF,TGTGCCAGCAGTCAACTAGGGCTAGCGGGGGTCAACACCGGGGAGCTGTTTTTT
few,.,TRBV7-9,TRBJ1-1,CASSLGAGLLF,TGTGCCAGCAGCTTAGGGGCTGGTCTCCTCTTT
.,.,TRBV4-2,TRBJ1-1,CASSHGDEGTEAFF,TGTGCCAGCAGCCACGGGGATGAAGGCACTGAAGCTTTCTTT
few,TRBD1,TRBV2,TRBJ2-3,CARLGTGSTDTQYF,TGTGCCAGACTCGGGACAGGGAGCACAGATACGCAGTATTTT
.,TRBD2,TRBV13,TRBJ2-5,CASSSAGSGGEETQYF,TGTGCCAGCAGCTCCGCGGGGAGCGGGGGGGAAGAGACCCAGTACTTC
.,TRBD1,TRBV12-5,TRBJ1-5,CASGLASLTFTGGDQPQHF,TGTGCTAGTGGTTTGGCCTCCTTAACTTTTACAGGGGGGGATCAGCCCCAGCATTTT
few,.,TRBV27,TRBJ1-1,CASSWGRKNTEAFF,TGTGCCAGCAGTTGGGGACGGAAGAACACTGAAGCTTTCTTT
few,TRBD2,TRBV9,TRBJ2-1,CASSGLADEQFF,TGTGCCAGCAGCGGACTAGCGGATGAGCAGTTCTTC
few,TRBD1,TRBV14,TRBJ2-7,CASSWSMGQGAQQYF,TGTGCCAGCAGCTGGTCTATGGGACAGGGGGCCCAGCAGTACTTC
once,.,TRBV27,TRBJ1-5,CASGPRQPQHF,TGTGCCAGCGGTCCCAGGCAGCCCCAGCATTTT
.,.,TRBV4-1,TRBJ1-6,CASSQVRRGSPLHF,TGCGCCAGCAGCCAAGTTCGTAGGGGCTCACCCCTCCACTTT
.,.,TRBV29-1,TRBJ1-3,CSVTTTGNTIYF,TGCAGCGTTACTACCACAGGAAACACCATATATTTT
.,TRBD2,TRBV7-8,TRBJ2-7,CASSYPASGSAYEQYF,TGTGCCAGCAGCTACCCGGCTAGCGGGTCAGCCTACGAGCAGTACTTC
once,.,TRBV6-7,TRBJ1-1,CASSPRTDMNTEAFF,TGTGCCAGCTCTCCCCGGACAGATATGAACACTGAAGCTTTCTTT
.,.,TRBV5-1,TRBJ2-4,CASSLTGRLNIQYF,TGCGCCAGCAGCTTGACGGGACGTCTAAACATTCAGTACTTC
few,.,TRBV13,TRBJ2-1,CASSSAADNEQFF,TGTGCCAGCAGCTCCGCAGCGGACAATGAGCAGTTCTTC
few,.,TRBV25-1,TRBJ1-2,CASNGQFYGYTF,TGTGCCAGCAATGGGCAGTTCTATGGCTACACCTTC
.,.,TRBV20-1,TRBJ2-1,CSALNNEQFF,TGCAGTGCACTTAACAATGAGCAGTTCTTC
.,.,TRBV18,TRBJ1-1,CASSPRGRNTEAFF,TGTGCCAGCTCCCCTCGGGGCAGGAACACTGAAGCTTTCTTT
few,TRBD1,TRBV30,TRBJ1-1,CAWPSPGQVLAKNTEAMGHTEAFF,TGTGCCTGGCCTTCCCCGGGACAGGTACTTGCTAAGAACACTGAAGCTATGGGGCACACTGAAGCTTTCTTT
once,.,TRBV10-3,TRBJ1-2,CAISESGAPNYGYTF,TGTGCCATCAGTGAGTCAGGGGCTCCGAACTATGGCTACACCTTC
many,TRBD2,TRBV7-2,TRBJ2-1,CASSRTSGVESSYNEQFF,TGTGCCAGCAGCCGGACTAGCGGGGTAGAATCCTCCTACAATGAGCAGTTCTTC
few,.,TRBV7-9,TRBJ1-1,CASSLVGYTEAFF,TGTGCCAGCAGCTTAGTGGGCTACACTGAAGCTTTCTTT
few,.,TRBV7-9,TRBJ2-1,CASSLAGSEQFF,TGTGCCAGCAGCTTAGCTGGCAGTGAGCAGTTCTTC
.,TRBD1,TRBV29-1,TRBJ1-2,CSVARTGVEGYTF,TGCAGCGTGGCCCGGACAGGTGTTGAAGGCTACACCTTC
.,.,TRBV13,TRBJ1-1,CASSSGGRGGTEAFF,TGTGCCAGCAGCTCCGGGGGACGCGGGGGCACTGAAGCTTTCTTT
few,TRBD2,TRBV6-5,TRBJ2-3,CASTSGGATDTQYF,TGTGCCAGCACTAGCGGGGGGGCCACAGATACGCAGTATTTT
.,.,TRBV25-1,TRBJ2-5,CASSRLYQETQYF,TGTGCCAGCAGCCGTTTGTACCAAGAGACCCAGTACTTC
few,.,TRBV5-4,TRBJ1-1,CASSPGTPEASF,TGTGCCAGCAGCCCTGGGACACCCGAGGCTTCCTTT
.,TRBD1,TRBV30,TRBJ1-1,CAWKGQGPTEAFF,TGTGCCTGGAAGGGACAGGGTCCCACTGAAGCTTTCTTT
.,.,TRBV7-9,TRBJ2-7,CASSPSLDISYEQYF,TGTGCCAGCAGCCCGAGCCTCGACATCTCCTACGAGCAGTACTTC
.,.,TRBV9,TRBJ2-2,CASSPFEAGNTGELFF,TGTGCCAGCAGCCCCTTCGAGGCAGGGAACACCGGGGAGCTGTTTTTT
.,TRBD1,TRBV7-9,TRBJ1-5,CASRGTGTGQPQHF,TGTGCCAGCAGGGGGACAGGGACAGGTCAGCCCCAGCATTTT
.,.,TRBV5-6,TRBJ1-5,CASSGGGNQPQHF,TGTGCCAGCAGCGGAGGGGGCAATCAGCCCCAGCATTTT
.,.,TRBV11-2,TRBJ2-7,CASSLVRGLVEQYF,TGTGCCAGCAGCTTAGTCCGGGGTCTCGTCGAGCAGTACTTC